The present TCR beta chain was sequenced within a study of shared clonotypes between healthy human individuals (dated by TCRdb to 2019 to 2021). As for the study more broadly: The cohort included a few men and a couple of women between 18 and 49 years of age. Per donor, three plates each were used for CD4 naive and CD4 memory, two for CD8 naive, and one for CD8 memory. The study deeply sequenced blood TCR repertoires of five healthy adults to estimate repertoire size and the extent of clonotype sharing between individuals. To increase sequencing depth and limit assay-specific biases, TCR repertoire library preparation and sequencing were carried out by different laboratories using diverse techniques. Each donor's leukapheresis produced roughly between roughly 0.9 and 8.9 billion PBMCs.

Donors were healthy HIV-negative adults with no recently reported acute infections or vaccinations. All donors were Caucasian adults living in Nashville, Tennessee, USA. CD4+ T cells were enriched by magnetic negative selection, after which naive cells were positively selected on CD45RA and the negative fraction was taken as the memory subset. After blood collection by leukapheresis, PBMCs were isolated using Ficoll-Histopaque density gradient centrifugation and then cryopreserved in the vapor phase of liquid nitrogen. Analytical flow cytometry was used to check the purity and quantity of each magnetically sorted T cell population. From each sorted fraction, genomic DNA was isolated and quantified by UV absorbance on a Nanodrop 2000c. Looking up the germline V gene yields CDR1 MDHEN and CDR2 SYDVKM. Trimmed from V: 5 bases; trimmed from J: 2 bases; junction bases lacking a gene match: 9. The CDR3 spans 15 residues, from the cysteine through the phenylalanine. Kept here is only the CDR3 DNA, which spans 45 bases and is read in frame from base 1.

The paper as a whole reports these results and caveats: Sampling was restricted to blood, and TCR repertoires in tissue are likely to differ from TCR repertoires in blood. Rarefaction of sorted-subset datasets indicated incomplete sequencing despite the large sequencing depth. Based on pairwise subsampling, the degree of clonotype sharing among donors was expected to be affected by sequencing depth. Naive subsets generally had larger estimated clonotype richness than memory subsets did. About 4.5% of naive CD4, more than 3% of naive CD8, approximately 2% of memory CD4, and approximately 0.4% of memory CD8 clonotypes were shared across several donors. The genetic and exposure-history diversity represented was limited by the small number of donors. Compared with non-shared clonotypes, clonotypes shared by all four sorted-subset donors had higher generation probabilities.

Using the deep immunoSEQ assay, multiplex PCR amplified TCR CDR3 regions from genomic DNA. Extracted genomic DNA from each cell subset was distributed evenly across all wells of several immunoSEQ 96-well plates, and each plate was treated as a replicate. For sorted subsets, approximately 210 ng of genomic DNA, equivalent to around 30,000 T cell genomes, went into each replicate PCR. Purified libraries were measured with a Qubit 3.0 fluorometer, size-checked on a Bioanalyzer 2100, and measured again with the KAPA Library Quantification kit. Each immunoSEQ 96-well plate was sequenced on its own single-read 150-cycle Illumina NextSeq 550 flow cell. For the original study's pipeline: The immunoSEQ output contained only junctional sequences without quality scores, so filtering could not match that applied to full-length reads. Sequences were annotated with PyIR, a Python wrapper for IgBLAST v1.9, using IMGT germline references to assign V/J genes and CDR3. Reads with weak V/J assignments (E-value above 1e-6), missing CDR3, stop codons, out-of-frame junctions, or ambiguous translated residues were removed. A V3J clonotype was defined by an identical inferred V gene, J gene, and CDR3 amino acid sequence. To compute the percentage overlap between repertoires, the number of shared unique clonotypes was divided by the size of the smaller repertoire. RTK rarefaction, the Chao1 estimator, and Recon v2.1 estimates of unobserved clonotypes were used to assess repertoire richness. For all TCRbeta clonotypes obtained by the gDNA method from a few donors, generation probabilities were computed with OLGA. Imported from immuneACCESS, the table was reduced by TCRdb to in-frame sequences with V and J called. These copies leave out some clones; in studies compared against another copy, an unresolved V gene accounts for under half, and the cause of the remainder is not known. From that table come the V and J calls and clone size; the DNA was used to work out D and trimming. The sample profile shows around 2.5 million clones; over 85% of them were found once. 0.36% of the sample is in the top ten clones.

This clone showed up just once. Its binding antigen is unknown. Within one base of it there is no much larger clone, and no base qualities were kept. The rearranged segments are TRBV28 and TRBJ2-7; 7 nucleotides in the junction match TRBD2. This clonotype originated in a man aged 18 to 35 in good health. Some clones in this sample may be carry-over from other donors' samples. The source material was naive CD4+ T cells from PBMCs. This sample's cell subset or site label indicates: CD45RA+ positively selected. Here is the DNA: TGTGCCAGCAGTCCCATAGCGGGCCCCACCTACGAGCAGTACTTC. It encodes CASSPIAGPTYEQYF.